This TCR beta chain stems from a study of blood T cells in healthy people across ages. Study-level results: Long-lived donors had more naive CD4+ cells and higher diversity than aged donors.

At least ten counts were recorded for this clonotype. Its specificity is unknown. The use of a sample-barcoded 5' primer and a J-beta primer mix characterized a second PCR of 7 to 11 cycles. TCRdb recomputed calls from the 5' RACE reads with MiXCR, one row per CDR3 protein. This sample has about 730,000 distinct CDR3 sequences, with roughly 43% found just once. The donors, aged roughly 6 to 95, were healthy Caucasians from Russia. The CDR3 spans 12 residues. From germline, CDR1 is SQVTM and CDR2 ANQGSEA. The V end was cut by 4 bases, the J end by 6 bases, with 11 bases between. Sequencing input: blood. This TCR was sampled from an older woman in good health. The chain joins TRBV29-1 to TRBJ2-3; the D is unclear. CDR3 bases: TGCAGCGTTGGGACCTTAGGGGATACGCAGTATTTT. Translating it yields CSVGTLGDTQYF.